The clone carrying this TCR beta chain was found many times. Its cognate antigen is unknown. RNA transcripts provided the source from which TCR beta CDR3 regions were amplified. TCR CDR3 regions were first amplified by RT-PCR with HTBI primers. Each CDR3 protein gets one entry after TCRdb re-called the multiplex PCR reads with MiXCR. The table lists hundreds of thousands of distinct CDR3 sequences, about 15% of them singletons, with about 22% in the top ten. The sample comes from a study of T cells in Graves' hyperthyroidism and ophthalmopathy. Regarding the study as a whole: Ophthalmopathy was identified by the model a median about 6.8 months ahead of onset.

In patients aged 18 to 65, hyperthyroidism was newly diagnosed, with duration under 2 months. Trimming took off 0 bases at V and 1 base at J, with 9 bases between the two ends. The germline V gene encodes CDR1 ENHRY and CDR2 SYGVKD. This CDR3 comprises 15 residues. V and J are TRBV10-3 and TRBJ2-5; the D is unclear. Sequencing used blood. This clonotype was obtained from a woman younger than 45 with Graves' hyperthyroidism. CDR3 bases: TGTGCCATCAGTGAGTCCGGACGGCCCCAAGAGACCCAGTACTTC. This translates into CAISESGRPQETQYF.